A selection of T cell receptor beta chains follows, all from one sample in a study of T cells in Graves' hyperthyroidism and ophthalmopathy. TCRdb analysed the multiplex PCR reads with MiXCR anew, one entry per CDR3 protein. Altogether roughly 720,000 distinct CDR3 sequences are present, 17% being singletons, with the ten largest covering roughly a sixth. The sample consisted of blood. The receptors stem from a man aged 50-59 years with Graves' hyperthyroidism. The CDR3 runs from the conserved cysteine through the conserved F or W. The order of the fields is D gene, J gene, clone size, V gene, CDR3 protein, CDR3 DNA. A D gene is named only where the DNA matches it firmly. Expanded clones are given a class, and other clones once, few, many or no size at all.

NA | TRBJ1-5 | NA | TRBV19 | CASSPGTRLMPQHF | TGTGCCAGTAGCCCCGGGACCAGGCTGATGCCCCAGCATTTT
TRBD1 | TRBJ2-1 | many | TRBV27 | CASSLAQGAFNEQFF | TGTGCCAGCAGTTTAGCGCAGGGGGCTTTCAATGAGCAGTTCTTC
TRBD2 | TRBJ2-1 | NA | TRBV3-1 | CASSPTTSSNEQFF | TGTGCCAGCAGCCCGACGACTAGCTCGAATGAGCAGTTCTTC
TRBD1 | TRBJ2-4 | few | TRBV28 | CASSFNRGATIPYF | TGTGCCAGCAGTTTTAACAGGGGGGCGACCATTCCGTACTTC
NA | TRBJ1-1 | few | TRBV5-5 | CASSYIDLTEAFF | TGTGCCAGCAGCTACATTGACTTAACGGAAGCTTTCTTT
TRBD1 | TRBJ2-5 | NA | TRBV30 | CAWSKGTGVYQETQYF | TGTGCCTGGAGTAAAGGGACAGGAGTATACCAAGAGACCCAGTACTTC
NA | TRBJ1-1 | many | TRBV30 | CAWSGDYPRAFF | TGTGCCTGGAGTGGGGACTATCCCCGGGCTTTCTTT
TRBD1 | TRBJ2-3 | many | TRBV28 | CASSLSGQGSTDTQYF | TGTGCCAGCAGTTTATCGGGACAGGGTAGCACAGATACGCAGTATTTT
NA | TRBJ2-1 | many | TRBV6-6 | CASSYSEDNEQFF | TGTGCCAGCAGTTACTCGGAGGATAATGAGCAGTTCTTC
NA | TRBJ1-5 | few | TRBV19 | CASSMLAGVSNQPQHF | TGTGCCAGTAGTATGCTCGCGGGAGTCAGCAATCAGCCCCAGCATTTT
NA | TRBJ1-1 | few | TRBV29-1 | CSVEGLGAEAFF | TGCAGCGTTGAAGGCCTAGGGGCTGAAGCTTTCTTT
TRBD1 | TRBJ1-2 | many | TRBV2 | CASDRDGFGYTF | TGTGCCAGCGACAGGGATGGGTTTGGCTACACCTTC
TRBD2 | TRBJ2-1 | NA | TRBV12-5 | CASGLVLNGRDNEQFF | TGTGCTAGTGGTTTGGTACTCAACGGGAGGGACAATGAGCAGTTCTTC
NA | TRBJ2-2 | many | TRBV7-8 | CASSLSAENTGELFF | TGTGCCAGCAGCTTGTCGGCGGAGAACACCGGGGAGCTGTTTTTT
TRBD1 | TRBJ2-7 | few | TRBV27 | CASSTQRGQAPYEQYF | TGTGCCAGCAGTACCCAACGGGGACAGGCCCCCTACGAGCAGTACTTC
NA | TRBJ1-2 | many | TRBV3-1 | CASSPGLRQGGYTF | TGTGCCAGCAGCCCGGGACTCCGGCAGGGTGGCTACACCTTC
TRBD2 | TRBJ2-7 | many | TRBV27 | CASSLLTSGVSYEQYF | TGTGCCAGCAGTTTGCTAACTAGCGGGGTATCCTACGAGCAGTACTTC
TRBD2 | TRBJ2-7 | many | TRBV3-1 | CASSLRTSGASYEQYF | TGTGCCAGCAGCCTCCGGACTAGCGGAGCCAGCTACGAGCAGTACTTC
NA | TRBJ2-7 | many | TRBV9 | CASSVAGGGVYEQYF | TGTGCCAGCAGCGTAGCTGGGGGCGGAGTCTACGAGCAGTACTTC
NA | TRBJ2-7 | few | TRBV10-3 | CASSDSVNYEQYF | TGTGCCAGCAGTGACAGTGTTAACTACGAGCAGTACTTC
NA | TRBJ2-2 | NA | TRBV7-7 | CASRADRNTGELFF | TGTGCTAGCAGGGCCGACAGGAACACCGGGGAGCTGTTTTTT
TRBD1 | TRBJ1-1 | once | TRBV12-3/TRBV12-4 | CASRPTTGAGTEAFF | TGTGCCAGCAGACCAACCACAGGGGCAGGGACTGAAGCTTTCTTT
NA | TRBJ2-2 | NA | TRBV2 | CASSVWPTNTGELFF | TGTGCCAGCAGTGTTTGGCCCACGAACACCGGGGAGCTGTTTTTT
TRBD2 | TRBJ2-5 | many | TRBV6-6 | CASSYSGTSGLQETQYF | TGTGCCAGCAGTTACTCCGGGACTAGCGGACTACAAGAGACCCAGTACTTC
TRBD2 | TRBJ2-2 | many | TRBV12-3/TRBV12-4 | CASIPAGRDTGELFF | TGTGCCAGCATACCAGCGGGACGGGACACCGGGGAGCTGTTTTTT
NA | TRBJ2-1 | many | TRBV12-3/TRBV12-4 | CASSLAGTSSDEQFF | TGTGCCAGCAGTTTAGCCGGGACGTCTTCCGATGAGCAGTTCTTC
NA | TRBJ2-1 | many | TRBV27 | CASIPLGGGYNEQFF | TGTGCCAGCATCCCCTTGGGGGGTGGCTACAATGAGCAGTTCTTC
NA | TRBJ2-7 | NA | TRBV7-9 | CASSPRRAETYEQYF | TGTGCCAGCAGCCCCCGTCGCGCGGAAACCTACGAGCAGTACTTC
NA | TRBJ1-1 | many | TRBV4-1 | CASSQETATEAFF | TGCGCCAGCAGCCAGGAGACAGCCACTGAAGCTTTCTTT
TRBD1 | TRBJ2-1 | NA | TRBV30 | CAWSQAGTGANEQFF | TGTGCCTGGAGTCAAGCCGGGACAGGGGCCAATGAGCAGTTCTTC
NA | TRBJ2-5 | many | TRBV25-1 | CASSDTGTQYF | TGTGCCAGCAGTGACACAGGGACCCAGTACTTC
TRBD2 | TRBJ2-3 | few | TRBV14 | CASSDPGAGGPDTQYF | TGTGCCAGCAGCGACCCAGGGGCGGGAGGGCCTGATACGCAGTATTTT
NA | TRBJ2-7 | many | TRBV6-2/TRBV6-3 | CASTSGGDFSYEQYF | TGTGCCAGCACCTCAGGGGGGGACTTCTCCTACGAGCAGTACTTC
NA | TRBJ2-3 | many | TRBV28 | CASSQRSSTDTQYF | TGTGCCAGCAGCCAGCGCAGCAGCACAGATACGCAGTATTTT
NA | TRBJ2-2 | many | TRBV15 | CATSRVPRGGRRNTGELFF | TGTGCCACCAGCAGAGTTCCTCGAGGCGGGCGGAGAAACACCGGGGAGCTGTTTTTT
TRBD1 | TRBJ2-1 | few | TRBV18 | CASSLIGTGATGQFF | TGTGCCAGCTCACTGATCGGGACAGGGGCCACTGGGCAGTTCTTC
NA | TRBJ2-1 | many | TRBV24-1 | CATSALTESSYNEQFF | TGTGCCACCAGTGCGTTGACAGAGAGCTCCTACAATGAGCAGTTCTTC
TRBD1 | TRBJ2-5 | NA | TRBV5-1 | CASSSDRGPGGAETQYF | TGCGCCAGCAGCTCTGACAGGGGGCCTGGCGGGGCGGAGACCCAGTACTTC
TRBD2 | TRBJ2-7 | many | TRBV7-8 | CASSFGRLALTSYEQYF | TGTGCCAGCAGCTTTGGACGACTAGCGCTCACCTCCTACGAGCAGTACTTC
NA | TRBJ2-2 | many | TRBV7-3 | CASSFTGGDGELFF | TGTGCCAGCAGTTTTACCGGAGGTGACGGGGAGCTGTTTTTT
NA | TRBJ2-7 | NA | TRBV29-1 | CSVEVGQTTYEQYF | TGCAGCGTTGAGGTTGGACAGACTACCTACGAGCAGTACTTC
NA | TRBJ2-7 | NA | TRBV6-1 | CASGLEQYF | TGTGCCAGCGGCCTCGAGCAGTACTTC
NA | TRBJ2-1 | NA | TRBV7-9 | CASSWGTRGFHFF | TGTGCCAGCAGCTGGGGCACCCGGGGCTTTCATTTCTTC
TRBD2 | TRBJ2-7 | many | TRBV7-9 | CASSLQREGEQYF | TGTGCCAGCAGCTTACAGCGGGAGGGCGAGCAGTACTTC
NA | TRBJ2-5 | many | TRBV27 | CASSLRGRVSGETQYF | TGTGCCAGCAGTTTACGGGGGAGAGTTAGCGGAGAGACCCAGTACTTC
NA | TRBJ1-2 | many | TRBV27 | CASSLRGAPNYGYTF | TGTGCCAGCAGTTTACGGGGGGCCCCTAACTATGGCTACACCTTC
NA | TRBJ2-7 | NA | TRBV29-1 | CSVEESGSEQYF | TGCAGCGTTGAAGAATCCGGGAGCGAGCAGTACTTC
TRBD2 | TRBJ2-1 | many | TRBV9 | CASSVRTSGSNSYNEQFF | TGTGCCAGCAGCGTGAGGACTAGCGGGAGTAATTCCTACAATGAGCAGTTCTTC
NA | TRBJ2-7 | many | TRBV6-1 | CASREDRRGEQYF | TGTGCCAGCAGAGAGGACAGGAGGGGCGAGCAGTACTTC
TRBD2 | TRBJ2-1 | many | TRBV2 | CASSGGSGDYNEQFF | TGTGCCAGCAGTGGCGGTAGCGGGGACTACAATGAGCAGTTCTTC
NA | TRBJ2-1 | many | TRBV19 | CASSPPNGAYNEQFF | TGTGCCAGTAGTCCTCCGAACGGGGCCTACAATGAGCAGTTCTTC